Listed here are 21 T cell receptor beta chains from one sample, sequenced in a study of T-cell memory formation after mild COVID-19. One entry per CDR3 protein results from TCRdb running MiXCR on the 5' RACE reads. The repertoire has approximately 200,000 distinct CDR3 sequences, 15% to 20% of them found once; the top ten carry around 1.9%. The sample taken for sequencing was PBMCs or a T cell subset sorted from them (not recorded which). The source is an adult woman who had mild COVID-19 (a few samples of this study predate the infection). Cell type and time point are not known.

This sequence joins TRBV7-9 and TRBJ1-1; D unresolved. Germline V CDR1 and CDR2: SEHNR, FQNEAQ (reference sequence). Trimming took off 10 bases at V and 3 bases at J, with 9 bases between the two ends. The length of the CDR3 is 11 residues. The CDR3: CATTDDTEAFF. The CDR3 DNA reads TGTGCCACCACCGACGACACTGAAGCTTTCTTT.

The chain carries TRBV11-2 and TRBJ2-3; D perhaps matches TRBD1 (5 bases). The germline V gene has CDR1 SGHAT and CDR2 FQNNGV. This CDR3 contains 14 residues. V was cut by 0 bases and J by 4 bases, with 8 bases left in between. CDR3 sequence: CASSLDRASDTQYF. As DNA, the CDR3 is TGTGCCAGCAGCTTAGACAGGGCCTCAGATACGCAGTATTTT.

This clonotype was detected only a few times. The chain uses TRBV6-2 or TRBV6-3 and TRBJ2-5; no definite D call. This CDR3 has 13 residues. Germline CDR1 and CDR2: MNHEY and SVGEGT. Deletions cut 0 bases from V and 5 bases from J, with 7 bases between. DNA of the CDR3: TGTGCCAGCAGTTACTCGAGAGAGGAGACCCAGTACTTC. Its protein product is CASSYSREETQYF.

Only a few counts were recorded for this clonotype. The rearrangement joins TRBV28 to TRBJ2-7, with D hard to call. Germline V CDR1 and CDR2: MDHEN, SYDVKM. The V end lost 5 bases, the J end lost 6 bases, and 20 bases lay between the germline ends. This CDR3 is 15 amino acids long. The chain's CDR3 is CASSPPWSGSSEQYF. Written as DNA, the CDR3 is TGTGCCAGCAGTCCACCCTGGTCCGGGTCGAGCGAGCAGTACTTC.

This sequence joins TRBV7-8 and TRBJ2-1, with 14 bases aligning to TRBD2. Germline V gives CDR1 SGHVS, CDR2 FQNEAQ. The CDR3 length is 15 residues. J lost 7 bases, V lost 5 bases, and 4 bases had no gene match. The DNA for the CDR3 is TGTGCCAGCAGCAGACTAGCGGGGGGGTTGAATGAGCAGTTCTTC. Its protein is CASSRLAGGLNEQFF.

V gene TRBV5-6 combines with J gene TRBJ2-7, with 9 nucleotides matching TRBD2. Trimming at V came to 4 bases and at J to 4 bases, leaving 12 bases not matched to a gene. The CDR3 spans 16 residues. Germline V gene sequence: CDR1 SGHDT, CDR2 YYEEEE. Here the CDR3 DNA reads TGTGCCAGCAGCCCCACCCCGGTAGCGGGAGCTTACGAGCAGTACTTC. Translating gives CASSPTPVAGAYEQYF.

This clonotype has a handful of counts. The CDR3: CASSFTGANTEAFF. The CDR3 DNA is TGCGCCAGCAGCTTTACAGGGGCGAACACTGAAGCTTTCTTT. The chain uses TRBV5-1 and TRBJ1-1; TRBD1 matches 7 bases. After removal of 2 bases from V and 1 base from J, the junction contained 2 bases not matched to a gene. Germline CDR1 SGHRS, CDR2 YFSETQ. This CDR3 has 14 residues.

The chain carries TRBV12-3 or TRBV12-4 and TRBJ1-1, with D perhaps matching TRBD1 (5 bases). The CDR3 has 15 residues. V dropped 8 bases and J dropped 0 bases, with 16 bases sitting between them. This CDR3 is CASQLRGTLNTEAFF. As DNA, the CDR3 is TGTGCCAGCCAGCTAAGGGGCACGTTGAACACTGAAGCTTTCTTT.

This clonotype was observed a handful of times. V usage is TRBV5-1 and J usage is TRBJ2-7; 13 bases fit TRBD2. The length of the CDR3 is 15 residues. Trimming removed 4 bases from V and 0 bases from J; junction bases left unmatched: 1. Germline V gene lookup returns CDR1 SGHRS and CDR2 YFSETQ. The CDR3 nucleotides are TGCGCCAGCAGCAGGACTAGCGGGAGCTCCTACGAGCAGTACTTC. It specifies CASSRTSGSSYEQYF.

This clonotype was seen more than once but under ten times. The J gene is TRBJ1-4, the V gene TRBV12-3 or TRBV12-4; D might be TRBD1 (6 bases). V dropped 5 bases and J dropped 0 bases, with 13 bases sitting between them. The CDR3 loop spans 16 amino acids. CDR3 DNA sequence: TGTGCCAGCAGTGAAACAGGGCCGGCAACTAATGAAAAACTGTTTTTT. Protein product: CASSETGPATNEKLFF.

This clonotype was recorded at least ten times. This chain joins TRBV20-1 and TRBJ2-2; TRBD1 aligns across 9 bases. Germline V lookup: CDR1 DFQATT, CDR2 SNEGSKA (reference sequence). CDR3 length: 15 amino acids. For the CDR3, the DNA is TGCGGAAGAGCCGGGACAGGGCTCTTCTCCGGGGAGCTGTTTTTT. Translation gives CGRAGTGLFSGELFF.

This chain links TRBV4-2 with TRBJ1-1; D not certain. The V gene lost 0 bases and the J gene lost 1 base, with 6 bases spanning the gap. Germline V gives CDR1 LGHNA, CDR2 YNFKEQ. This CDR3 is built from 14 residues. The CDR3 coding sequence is TGTGCCAGCAGCCAAGATTACTCGAACACTGAAGCTTTCTTT. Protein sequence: CASSQDYSNTEAFF.

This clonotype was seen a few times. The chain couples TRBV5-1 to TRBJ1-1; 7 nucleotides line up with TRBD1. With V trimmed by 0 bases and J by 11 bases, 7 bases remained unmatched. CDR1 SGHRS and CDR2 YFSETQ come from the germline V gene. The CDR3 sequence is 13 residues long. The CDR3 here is CASSLAVDREAFF. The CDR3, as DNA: TGCGCCAGCAGCTTGGCGGTTGACAGGGAGGCTTTCTTT.

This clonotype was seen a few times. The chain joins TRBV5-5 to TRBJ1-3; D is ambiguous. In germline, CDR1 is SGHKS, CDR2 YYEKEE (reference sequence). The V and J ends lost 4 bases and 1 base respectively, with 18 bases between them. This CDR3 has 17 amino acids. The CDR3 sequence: CASSLTALLGSGNTIYF. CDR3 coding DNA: TGTGCCAGCAGCCTGACCGCACTGTTGGGGTCTGGAAACACCATATATTTT.

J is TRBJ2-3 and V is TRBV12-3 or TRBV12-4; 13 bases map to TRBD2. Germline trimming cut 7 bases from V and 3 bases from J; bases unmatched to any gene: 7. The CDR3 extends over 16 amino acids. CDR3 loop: CASTQTSGGATDTQYF. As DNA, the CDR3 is TGTGCCAGCACCCAAACTAGCGGGGGGGCAACAGATACGCAGTATTTT.

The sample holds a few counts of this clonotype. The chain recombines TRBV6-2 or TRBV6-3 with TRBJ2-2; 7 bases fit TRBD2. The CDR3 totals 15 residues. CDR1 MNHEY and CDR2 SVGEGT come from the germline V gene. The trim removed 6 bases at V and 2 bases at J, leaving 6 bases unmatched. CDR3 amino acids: CASSLTSVNTGELFF. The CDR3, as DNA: TGTGCCAGCAGCCTCACTAGCGTCAACACCGGGGAGCTGTTTTTT.

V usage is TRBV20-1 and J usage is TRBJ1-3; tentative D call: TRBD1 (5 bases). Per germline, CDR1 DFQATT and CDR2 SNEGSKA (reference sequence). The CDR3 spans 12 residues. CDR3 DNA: TGCTCCGTCGGGACTTCTGGAAACACCATATATTTT. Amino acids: CSVGTSGNTIYF.

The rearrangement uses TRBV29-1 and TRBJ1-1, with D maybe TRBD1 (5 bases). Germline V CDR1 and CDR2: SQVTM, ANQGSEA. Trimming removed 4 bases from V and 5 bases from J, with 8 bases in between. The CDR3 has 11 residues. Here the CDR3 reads CSVASGTEAFF. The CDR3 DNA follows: TGCAGCGTTGCGTCAGGGACTGAAGCTTTCTTT.

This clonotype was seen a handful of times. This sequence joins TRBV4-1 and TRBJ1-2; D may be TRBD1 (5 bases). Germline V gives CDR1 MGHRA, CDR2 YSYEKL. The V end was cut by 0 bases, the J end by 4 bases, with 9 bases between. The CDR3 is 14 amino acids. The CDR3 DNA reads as TGCGCCAGCAGCCAAGACAGGGTAGGCTATGGCTACACCTTC. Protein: CASSQDRVGYGYTF.

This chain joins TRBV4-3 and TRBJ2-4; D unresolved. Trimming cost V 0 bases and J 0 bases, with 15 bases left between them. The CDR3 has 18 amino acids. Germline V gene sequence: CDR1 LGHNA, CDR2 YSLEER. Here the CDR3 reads CASSQDGAGGLAKNIQYF. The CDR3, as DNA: TGCGCCAGCAGCCAAGATGGTGCAGGCGGTCTAGCCAAAAACATTCAGTACTTC.

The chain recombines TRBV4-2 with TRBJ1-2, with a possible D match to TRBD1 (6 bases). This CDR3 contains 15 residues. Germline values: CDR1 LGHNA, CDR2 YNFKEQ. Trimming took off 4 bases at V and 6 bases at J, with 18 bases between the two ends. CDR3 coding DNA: TGTGCCAGCAGCCCTATCATTGGGGGGGCACATGGCTACACCTTC. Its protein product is CASSPIIGGAHGYTF.